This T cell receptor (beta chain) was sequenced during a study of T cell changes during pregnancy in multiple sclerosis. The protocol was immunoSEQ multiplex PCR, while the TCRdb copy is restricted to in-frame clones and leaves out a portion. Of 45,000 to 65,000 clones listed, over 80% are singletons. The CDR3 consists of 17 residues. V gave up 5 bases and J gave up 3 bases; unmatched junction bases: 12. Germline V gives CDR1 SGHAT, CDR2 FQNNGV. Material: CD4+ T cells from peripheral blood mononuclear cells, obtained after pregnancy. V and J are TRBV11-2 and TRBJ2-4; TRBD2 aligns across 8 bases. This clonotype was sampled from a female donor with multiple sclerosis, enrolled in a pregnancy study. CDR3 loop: CASSTSGRGVGKNIQYF. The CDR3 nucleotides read TGTGCCAGCAGCACTAGCGGTCGGGGGGTAGGCAAAAACATTCAGTACTTC.